Below, 8 T cell receptor beta chains from the same sample are listed, as sequenced in a study of cytomegalovirus exposure and HLA in healthy donors. The primer mix had 60 Vbeta and 13 Jbeta primers. Profiled with immunoSEQ multiplex PCR; TCRdb holds only in-frame clones, not every one. The repertoire holds approximately 64,000 clones, with 60% to 80% as singletons. Source material: PBMCs. These receptors all stem from a male donor in good health and CMV-seropositive.

The chain combines TRBV11-2 with TRBJ2-7; 7 bases line up with TRBD1. With 5 bases clipped from V and 3 bases from J, the junction kept 19 bases outside the gene matches. Looked up from germline, CDR1 is SGHAT and CDR2 is FQNNGV. CDR3 length: 18 residues. The CDR3 DNA is TGTGCCAGCAGCAGCTTAGGGTCTTCCGGGACAGAAAACTACGAGCAGTACTTC. Protein sequence: CASSSLGSSGTENYEQYF.

The gene calls are TRBV6-1 and TRBJ2-7, with D possibly being TRBD2 (6 bases). The V gene's germline CDR1 is MNHNS and CDR2 SASEGT. With 3 bases removed from V and 6 bases from J, the gap between germline ends came to 18 bases. The CDR3 covers 15 residues. CDR3 region: CASSDDWDLPSEQYF. The CDR3 coding sequence is TGTGCCAGCAGTGACGACTGGGACTTACCCTCCGAGCAGTACTTC.

V gene TRBV7-9 combines with J gene TRBJ1-2, with D maybe TRBD1 (6 bases). V was trimmed by 7 bases and J by 6 bases, leaving 12 bases between them. CDR1 SEHNR and CDR2 FQNEAQ come from the germline V gene (reference sequence). The CDR3 spans 12 residues. The CDR3 region is CASTLKGDGYTF. CDR3 in DNA: TGTGCCAGCACCTTGAAGGGGGATGGCTACACCTTC.

V gene TRBV29-1 combines with J gene TRBJ1-2; TRBD1 agrees at 9 bases. Germline loops: CDR1 SQVTM, CDR2 ANQGSEA. The CDR3 extends over 13 amino acids. The V segment lost 4 bases and the J segment 3 bases; nucleotides outside the gene matches: 3. The CDR3 region is CSVGTGEDYGYTF. The CDR3 DNA sequence: TGCAGCGTTGGGACAGGGGAGGACTATGGCTACACCTTC.

The genes are TRBV18 and TRBJ1-4; D call uncertain. The CDR3 is made up of 13 amino acids. Germline CDR1 and CDR2: KGHSH and LQKENI. V lost 6 bases and J 2 bases, leaving 7 bases between the germline ends. CDR3 nucleotide sequence: TGTGCCAGCTCCCAAACTACTAATGAAAAACTGTTTTTT. This codes for CASSQTTNEKLFF.

Regarding this clone: One end of the junction varies from germline; a read error may be responsible. V is TRBV9 and J is TRBJ2-2; 8 bases fit TRBD1. The CDR3 extends over 16 amino acids. Germline V gene data show CDR1 as SGDLS and CDR2 as YYNGEE. CDR3 bases: TGTGCCGGCAGCGCCCGAGGGACAGGGAACACCGGGGAGCTGTTTTTT. Its translation is CAGSARGTGNTGELFF.

This clone appeared once. V usage is TRBV2 and J usage is TRBJ1-1; no firm D call. Germline loops: CDR1 SNHLY, CDR2 FYNNEI. The V end was cut by 3 bases, the J end by 5 bases, with 13 bases between. CDR3 size: 14 residues. The CDR3: CASSDGVKLTEAFF. The CDR3 bases are TGTGCCAGCAGTGACGGTGTAAAGCTGACTGAAGCTTTCTTT.

The V call is TRBV14, the J call TRBJ2-4, with 9 positions matching TRBD1. The J segment lost 0 bases and the V segment lost 4 bases, leaving 7 bases of the junction unmatched. CDR1 SGHDN and CDR2 FVKESK come from the germline V gene. This CDR3 has 17 residues. DNA of the CDR3: TGTGCCAGCAGCCTGGGACAGGGTATCCCAGCCAAAAACATTCAGTACTTC. Translation gives CASSLGQGIPAKNIQYF. The full variable domain, its missing parts supplied by reference TRBV14 and TRBJ2-4, is EAGVTQFPSHSVIEKGQTVTLRCDPISGHDNLYWYRRVMGKEIKFLLHFVKESKQDESGMPNNRFLAERTGGTYSTLKVQPAELEDSGVYFCASSLGQGIPAKNIQYFGAGTRLSVL.